This TCR beta chain was captured by sequencing in a study of identical twins. Study-wide results and limits: In cord blood, abundant beta clonotypes had fewer insertions; memory showed no trend. The authors drew conclusions from cross-sectional statistical analysis rather than following the same donors.

The CDR3 contains 13 residues. V lost 4 bases to trimming and J lost 8 bases; unmatched junction nucleotides: 6. In germline, CDR1 is KGHDR, CDR2 SFDVKD. In the case of this clonotype: Its antigen is unidentified.

Template switching introduced a universal primer site, and the cDNA bore unique molecular identifiers. TCRdb fed the 5' RACE reads into MiXCR, producing one record per CDR3 protein. The table has just over 450,000 distinct CDR3 sequences, 12% to 15% seen once; the top ten hold around 0.52%. These same data were also listed under a study on yellow fever vaccine responses in identical twins.

The source is a woman between 18 and 29 years old in good health. The sample comprised CD4+ T cells sorted from blood. V usage is TRBV24-1 and J usage is TRBJ2-5, with 7 positions matching TRBD1. Here the CDR3 reads CATSDTGTVTQYF. The CDR3 DNA follows: TGTGCCACCAGTGACACCGGGACAGTTACCCAGTACTTC.